Listed below are T cell receptor beta chains from one sample, sequenced in a study of control samples from healthy donors and cancer patients. TCRdb's table, derived via immunoSEQ multiplex PCR, lists solely in-frame clones and lacks some. The sample yields almost 90,000 clones, about nine tenths seen once. The sample was blood. The receptors shown here come from a man younger than 45 in good health. The CDR3 runs from the conserved cysteine through the conserved F or W. A D gene is named only where the DNA matches it firmly. Size values are once, few and many counts, or a class for expanded clones, and some rows have none.

CDR3 protein	CDR3 DNA	clone size	V gene	D gene	J gene
CASSQPTRADTQYF	TGTGCCAGCAGCCAACCTACTAGGGCAGATACGCAGTATTTT	NA	TRBV4-2	NA	TRBJ2-3
CASGLAKTGGGNQPQHF	TGTGCTAGTGGTTTGGCAAAAACAGGGGGAGGCAATCAGCCCCAGCATTTT	NA	TRBV12-5	TRBD1	TRBJ1-5
CASSQLDDRDNPYEQYF	TGTGCCAGCAGCCAACTCGACGACCGGGACAACCCCTACGAGCAGTACTTC	NA	TRBV4-2	NA	TRBJ2-7
CASSVLRGADTQYF	TGTGCCAGCAGCGTATTAAGGGGGGCGGATACGCAGTATTTT	NA	TRBV11-2	NA	TRBJ2-3
CSVEHRAAYNEQFF	TGCAGCGTTGAACACAGGGCGGCCTACAATGAGCAGTTCTTC	NA	TRBV29-1	NA	TRBJ2-1
CATGTGPGNQPQHF	TGTGCCACGGGGACAGGGCCGGGCAATCAGCCCCAGCATTTT	NA	TRBV10-3	TRBD1	TRBJ1-5
CASSFPGGGYGYTF	TGTGCCAGCAGCTTTCCCGGGGGCGGCTATGGCTACACCTTC	NA	TRBV5-6	NA	TRBJ1-2
CASNSWGTDTQYF	TGTGCCAGCAACTCGTGGGGAACAGATACGCAGTATTTT	NA	TRBV9	NA	TRBJ2-3
CASSEGLAGVKGQFF	TGTGCCAGCAGTGAGGGGCTAGCGGGGGTTAAAGGGCAGTTCTTC	NA	TRBV2	TRBD2	TRBJ2-1
CASSQDLEGAQYF	TGTGCCAGCAGCCAAGATCTTGAGGGGGCGCAGTACTTC	NA	TRBV14	TRBD1	TRBJ2-7
CASSPPGQLPESQYF	TGTGCCAGCAGCCCCCCGGGACAGCTCCCGGAGTCCCAGTACTTC	NA	TRBV7-9	TRBD1	TRBJ2-5
CATSSGTLARETQYF	TGTGCCACTTCCTCCGGGACACTCGCCAGAGAGACCCAGTACTTC	NA	TRBV11-2	NA	TRBJ2-5
CASSLASGNYGYTF	TGTGCCAGCAGCTTAGCGTCGGGGAACTATGGCTACACCTTC	NA	TRBV7-2	NA	TRBJ1-2
CASSSTVTSGYTF	TGTGCCAGCAGCTCGACAGTAACGAGTGGCTACACCTTC	NA	TRBV7-2	NA	TRBJ1-2
CASSYRPGKTQYF	TGTGCCAGCAGTTACCGCCCGGGGAAGACCCAGTACTTC	NA	TRBV6-5	NA	TRBJ2-5
CASSLLTENYGYTF	TGCGCCAGCAGCCTATTGACGGAGAACTATGGCTACACCTTC	once	TRBV5-1	NA	TRBJ1-2
CASSQTSGGDTQYF	TGCGCCAGCAGCCAAACTAGCGGGGGAGATACGCAGTATTTT	few	TRBV4-1	TRBD2	TRBJ2-3
CASSPRTGRAFF	TGTGCCAGCAGCCCCAGGACAGGGCGAGCTTTCTTT	few	TRBV11-2	TRBD1	TRBJ1-1
CASSLVPGGEETQYF	TGCGCCAGCAGCTTGGTTCCCGGGGGGGAAGAGACCCAGTACTTC	NA	TRBV5-1	TRBD2	TRBJ2-5
CASSDGGYGYTF	TGTGCCAGCAGTGACGGGGGGTATGGCTACACCTTC	NA	TRBV11-2	NA	TRBJ1-2
CASSLSGEEKLFF	TGCGCCAGCAGCTTGTCTGGGGAAGAAAAACTGTTTTTT	NA	TRBV5-1	NA	TRBJ1-4
CASSPNRGRDHQPQHF	TGTGCCAGCAGCCCCAACAGGGGGCGGGATCATCAGCCCCAGCATTTT	once	TRBV7-8	TRBD1	TRBJ1-5
CASSFNGENSPLHF	TGTGCCAGCAGTTTTAACGGGGAGAATTCACCCCTCCACTTT	once	TRBV27	NA	TRBJ1-6
CAWGREGEGTRTQYF	TGTGCCTGGGGGAGGGAGGGAGAGGGGACGAGAACCCAGTACTTC	NA	TRBV30	TRBD2	TRBJ2-5